These T cell receptor beta chains were read from a single sample in a study of cytomegalovirus exposure and HLA in healthy donors. Sequencing used immunoSEQ multiplex PCR; TCRdb keeps in-frame clones, though not all of them. The sample has some 99,000 clones; roughly 69% are singletons. The source material was PBMCs. The receptors stem from a woman in her sixties or seventies in good health and CMV-seropositive. CDR3s include the opening cysteine and the closing phenylalanine or tryptophan. A D gene is named only where the DNA matches it firmly.

V gene,D gene,CDR3 protein
TRBV30,TRBD2,CAWTGTRGTQYF
TRBV6-5,TRBD1,CASSSSGQGGSYGYTF
TRBV5-1,TRBD1,CASSGQGSYNEQFF
TRBV7-2,TRBD2,CASSRDYPQFF
TRBV13,-,CASSLVVAGNIQYF
TRBV7-9,TRBD1,CASSTGTANEKLFF
TRBV7-2,TRBD2,CASSLGGTSGVREQFF
TRBV2,-,CASSSGTFNGYTF
TRBV5-1,TRBD2,CASKSSGGVQETQYF
TRBV15,-,CATSRGERGSNEKLFF
TRBV25-1,TRBD1,CASSLGTGGQETQYF
TRBV14,TRBD1,CASSRRGPPEAFF
TRBV25-1,TRBD1,CASSLRGQGGNTIYF
TRBV5-8,-,CASSLNTGNSPLHF
TRBV19,TRBD1,CASSPGQGVTDTQYF
TRBV9,-,CASNRAGDNSPLHF
TRBV5-1,-,CASSLAVGPTTNEKLFF
TRBV19,TRBD2,CASTTSGAGFGEQFF
TRBV10-3,TRBD1,CAISEGTGVNSPLHF
TRBV19,-,CASSIGGGLDTQYF